The next 27 T cell receptor beta chains were all read from a single sample in a study of cytomegalovirus exposure and HLA in healthy donors. Produced via immunoSEQ multiplex PCR; TCRdb's table is partial and in-frame only. Among some 79,000 clones, about 93% were seen once, and the ten largest hold roughly 3%. What was sequenced was PBMCs. The receptors derive from a young woman in good health and CMV-seropositive.

This clone was counted a few times. The chain has TRBV2 and TRBJ1-6; 7 nucleotides line up with TRBD1. Unmatched junction bases numbered 16, after V lost 6 bases and J lost 14 bases. Germline assignment: CDR1 SNHLY and CDR2 FYNNEI. The CDR3 contains 15 residues. The CDR3 region has the DNA TGTGCCAGCAGACTCGACAGGGCGGTTCTTCAATCCCTCCACTTT. This gives the protein CASRLDRAVLQSLHF.

This clone occurred once. The V gene is TRBV6-5, the J gene TRBJ1-6; the match to TRBD1 covers 7 bases. The CDR3 totals 14 residues. V lost 5 bases to trimming and J lost 10 bases; unmatched junction nucleotides: 8. CDR1 and CDR2 (germline): MNHEY, SVGAGI. CDR3 residues: CASSTQTGRSPLHF. The CDR3 nucleotides read TGTGCCAGCAGTACCCAGACAGGGAGGTCACCCCTCCACTTT.

This chain links TRBV7-6 with TRBJ2-1, with TRBD2 identical over 8 bases. With V trimmed by 1 base and J by 5 bases, 7 bases remained unmatched. Germline V gives CDR1 SGHVS, CDR2 FNYEAQ. The CDR3 is 16 amino acids. The CDR3 nucleotides are TGTGCCAGCAGCTTAGTTTCGGGGGGGGCACACAATGAGCAGTTCTTC. Its translation is CASSLVSGGAHNEQFF. The whole variable domain, remainder taken from reference TRBV7-6 and TRBJ2-1, is GAGVSQSPRYKVTKRGQDVALRCDPISGHVSLYWYRQALGQGPEFLTYFNYEAQQDKSGLPNDRFSAERPEGSISTLTIQRTEQRDSAMYRCASSLVSGGAHNEQFFGPGTRLTVL.

The CDR3 reads CASSEGVGTGTYGYTF. CDR3 bases: TGTGCCAGCAGTGAAGGAGTAGGGACAGGGACCTATGGCTACACCTTC. V and J are TRBV6-1 and TRBJ1-2; TRBD1 agrees at 9 bases. V was clipped by 1 base and J by 4 bases; unmatched bases: 7. Germline loops: CDR1 MNHNS, CDR2 SASEGT. The CDR3 runs to 16 residues.

V is TRBV7-9 and J is TRBJ1-6; D is perhaps TRBD1 (6 bases). The CDR3 sequence is 15 residues long. Germline V gene sequence: CDR1 SEHNR, CDR2 FQNEAQ (reference sequence). V was cut by 5 bases and J by 3 bases, with 11 bases left in between. For the CDR3, the DNA is TGTGCCAGCAGCGTCACAGGGAACTATAATTCACCCCTCCACTTT. It encodes CASSVTGNYNSPLHF.

The chain combines TRBV6-4 with TRBJ1-2, with TRBD1 as a possible D gene (6 bases). CDR3 length equals 13 residues. The V end lost 6 bases, the J end lost 5 bases, and 13 bases lay between the germline ends. Germline V lookup: CDR1 MRHNA, CDR2 SNTAGT. This chain's CDR3 is CASSETTGYGYTF. The CDR3 region has the DNA TGTGCCAGCAGCGAAACTACAGGGTATGGCTACACCTTC.

In nucleotides, the CDR3 is TGTGCTAGTGGTTTGGGACAGGGGTATTCCCACGAGCAGTACTTC. Its translation: CASGLGQGYSHEQYF. The chain carries TRBV12-5 and TRBJ2-7; TRBD1 aligns across 8 bases. The CDR3 consists of 15 residues. Germline V lookup: CDR1 LGHNT, CDR2 FRNRAP. The V and J ends lost 1 base and 5 bases, in that order; junction bases with no gene match: 7.

V is TRBV6-6 and J is TRBJ1-5, with 8 bases lining up with TRBD1. Germline lookup yields CDR1 MNHNY and CDR2 SVGAGI (reference sequence). The CDR3 sequence is 15 residues long. The trim removed 5 bases at V and 3 bases at J, leaving 6 bases unmatched. The CDR3 DNA is TGTGCCAGCAGTGGGCCGGGACAGGTCAATCAGCCCCAGCATTTT. Protein: CASSGPGQVNQPQHF.

This clone was recorded once. This rearrangement joins TRBV7-8 to TRBJ2-5, with 11 bases identical to TRBD2. The CDR3 is made up of 16 amino acids. J lost 3 bases, V lost 3 bases, and 6 bases had no gene match. Per germline, CDR1 SGHVS and CDR2 FQNEAQ. CDR3 sequence (DNA): TGTGCCAGCAGCTTGGGACTAGCGGTTTCGGAAGAGACCCAGTACTTC. This gives the protein CASSLGLAVSEETQYF.

This rearrangement joins TRBV4-2 to TRBJ2-1; 7 positions match TRBD1. The CDR3 runs 12 residues. Per germline, CDR1 LGHNA and CDR2 YNFKEQ. Unmatched junction bases numbered 3, after V lost 4 bases and J lost 9 bases. This CDR3 reads CASSPRGTEQFF. The CDR3 DNA follows: TGTGCCAGCAGCCCCAGGGGGACTGAGCAGTTCTTC.

This clone appeared once. The rearrangement uses TRBV19 and TRBJ2-2; 9 nucleotides align to TRBD1. Germline V gene data show CDR1 as LNHDA and CDR2 as SQIVND (reference sequence). The CDR3 extends over 16 amino acids. The V gene end was trimmed by 7 bases and the J gene end by 5 bases; junction bases not matched to a gene: 11. The CDR3 region is CASTAPGQGNTGELFF. The CDR3, as DNA: TGTGCCAGTACCGCTCCGGGACAGGGAAATACCGGGGAGCTGTTTTTT. The full variable domain, in which reference TRBV19 and TRBJ2-2 provide the parts outside the CDR3, is DGGITQSPKYLFRKEGQNVTLSCEQNLNHDAMYWYRQDPGQGLRLIYYSQIVNDFQKGDIAEGYSVSREKKESFPLTVTSAQKNPTAFYLCASTAPGQGNTGELFFGEGSRLTVL.

The gene calls are TRBV28 and TRBJ2-7; D unresolved. V lost 5 bases, J lost 5 bases, and 16 bases lay in between. From germline, CDR1 is MDHEN and CDR2 SYDVKM. CDR3 size: 14 residues. For the CDR3, the DNA is TGTGCCAGCAGTGTTGTGCGGAGAATCCACGAGCAGTACTTC. It translates to CASSVVRRIHEQYF.

The V gene is TRBV5-6, the J gene TRBJ1-2; 7 bases are shared with TRBD1. Germline values: CDR1 SGHDT, CDR2 YYEEEE. The CDR3 sequence is 15 residues long. V lost 0 bases, J lost 8 bases, and 10 bases stayed unmatched. The CDR3 coding sequence is TGTGCCAGCAGCTTGGGGACAGGTCCTGCTGGGGGCTACACCTTC. Protein product: CASSLGTGPAGGYTF.

The chain carries TRBV6-1 and TRBJ2-3; D unresolved. Germline V gene sequence: CDR1 MNHNS, CDR2 SASEGT. V was clipped by 4 bases and J by 6 bases, with 8 bases between them. This CDR3 is 12 amino acids long. The DNA of the CDR3 is TGTGCCAGCAGTGCCCGGGTGGATACGCAGTATTTT. Protein: CASSARVDTQYF.

This rearrangement joins TRBV4-3 to TRBJ1-4, with D possibly matching TRBD1 (5 bases). V shed 0 bases and J shed 6 bases, with 14 bases lying between them. Germline CDR1 LGHNA, CDR2 YSLEER. The CDR3 extends over 16 amino acids. The CDR3 DNA reads TGCGCCAGCAGCCAAGATCGGGCAGGGTGGTATGAAAAACTGTTTTTT. This encodes CASSQDRAGWYEKLFF.

The genes are TRBV13 and TRBJ2-5; D gene unclear. The CDR3 has 14 residues. V was trimmed by 0 bases and J by 2 bases, leaving 7 bases between them. The germline V gene has CDR1 PRHDT and CDR2 FYEKMQ (reference sequence). The CDR3 spells CASSLGAEQETQYF. As DNA, the CDR3 is TGTGCCAGCAGCTTAGGGGCGGAACAAGAGACCCAGTACTTC.

The genes are TRBV5-1 and TRBJ2-3; TRBD1 agrees at 9 bases. CDR3 size: 14 residues. Trimming cost V 4 bases and J 7 bases; bases outside gene matches: 7. The germline CDR1 and CDR2 sequences are SGHRS and YFSETQ. The CDR3 DNA reads TGCGCCAGCAGCCCGGGACAGGGCAGAAATACGCAGTATTTT. This sequence encodes CASSPGQGRNTQYF.

The V and J genes are TRBV7-9 and TRBJ2-7, with TRBD1 matching 7 bases. The germline gives CDR1 SEHNR, CDR2 FQNEAQ (reference sequence). With 5 bases clipped from V and 3 bases from J, the junction kept 10 bases outside the gene matches. CDR3 length: 15 amino acids. Written as DNA, the CDR3 is TGTGCCAGCAGCCCTTACCGGGACAGAAACTACGAGCAGTACTTC. Translated, it gives CASSPYRDRNYEQYF. Drawing the rest from reference TRBV7-9 and TRBJ2-7, the complete variable domain is DTGVSQNPRHKITKRGQNVTFRCDPISEHNRLYWYRQTLGQGPEFLTYFQNEAQLEKSRLLSDRFSAERPKGSFSTLEIQRTEQGDSAMYLCASSPYRDRNYEQYFGPGTRLTVT.

The V gene is TRBV11-2, the J gene TRBJ2-3; 7 bases agree with TRBD1. With 1 base clipped from V and 4 bases from J, the junction kept 8 bases outside the gene matches. The CDR3 covers 16 residues. Germline V gene data show CDR1 as SGHAT and CDR2 as FQNNGV. In DNA form, the CDR3 reads TGTGCCAGCAGCTTAGCTCAAACAGGGGCCGCAGATACGCAGTATTTT. It encodes CASSLAQTGAADTQYF.

The chain combines TRBV18 with TRBJ2-5; D perhaps matches TRBD1 (7 bases). The CDR3 length is 14 residues. In germline, CDR1 is KGHSH, CDR2 LQKENI. V was pared by 2 bases and J by 5 bases, with 12 bases between. The CDR3: CASSPSRGRETQYF. The DNA for the CDR3 is TGTGCCAGCTCACCAAGCAGGGGGAGGGAGACCCAGTACTTC.

The count of this clone is one. The chain is built from TRBV20-1 and TRBJ2-4, with D possibly matching TRBD1 (5 bases). Germline loops: CDR1 DFQATT, CDR2 SNEGSKA (reference sequence). The V end was cut by 0 bases, the J end by 13 bases, with 10 bases between. This CDR3 has 11 residues. The CDR3: CSARDRQIQYF. As DNA, the CDR3 is TGCAGTGCTAGAGATCGACAGATACAGTACTTC.

The rearrangement links TRBV15 to TRBJ2-1; 8 nucleotides align to TRBD2. Germline V lookup: CDR1 LNHNV, CDR2 YYDKDF (reference sequence). CDR3 length: 15 amino acids. J gave up 7 bases and V 5 bases, and 10 bases lay outside the gene matches. CDR3 amino acids: CATSARLAGSNEQFF. The CDR3 DNA follows: TGTGCCACCAGCGCCCGCTTAGCGGGGTCGAATGAGCAGTTCTTC.

J is TRBJ2-3 and V is TRBV4-1, with TRBD1 matching 9 bases. Germline-derived CDR1 and CDR2 are MGHRA and YSYEKL. The CDR3 length is 15 residues. V shed 4 bases, J shed 2 bases, and the junction held 4 bases outside the gene matches. The CDR3 nucleotides are TGCGCCAGCAGCCCGGGACAGGGCCCCACAGATACGCAGTATTTT. Its translation: CASSPGQGPTDTQYF.

The chain uses TRBV10-1 and TRBJ2-7, with a tentative D call TRBD1 (5 bases). V lost 2 bases to trimming and J lost 5 bases, with 10 bases between them. This CDR3 is 13 amino acids long. Germline values: CDR1 WNHNN, CDR2 SYGVQD (reference sequence). The CDR3 DNA reads as TGCGCCAGCAGTGAGCCGGGCAGGGACGAGCAGTACTTC. Its protein product is CASSEPGRDEQYF.

The chain uses TRBV7-8 and TRBJ2-3, with TRBD2 matching 8 bases. The V gene end was trimmed by 0 bases and the J gene end by 1 base; junction bases not matched to a gene: 9. CDR1 is SGHVS and CDR2 is FQNEAQ in the germline V gene. The CDR3 sequence is 18 residues long. The CDR3 DNA is TGTGCCAGCAGCTTAGCGGTCGGTTGGCGGGGGGGCACAGATACGCAGTATTTT. As protein: CASSLAVGWRGGTDTQYF. Filled out from reference TRBV7-8 and TRBJ2-3, the complete variable domain reads GAGVSQSPRYKVAKRGQDVALRCDPISGHVSLFWYQQALGQGPEFLTYFQNEAQLDKSGLPSDRFFAERPEGSVSTLKIQRTQQEDSAVYLCASSLAVGWRGGTDTQYFGPGTRLTVL.

The V and J genes are TRBV5-1 and TRBJ2-2; 8 bases agree with TRBD1. Trimming took 1 base from V and 1 from J; bases not matched to a gene: 0. CDR3 length: 15 residues. Germline V lookup: CDR1 SGHRS, CDR2 YFSETQ. The CDR3 coding sequence is TGCGCCAGCAGCTTGACAGGGGGGAACACCGGGGAGCTGTTTTTT. As protein: CASSLTGGNTGELFF.

The CDR3 protein is CASSKDRGGEGYTF. The CDR3 DNA reads TGTGCCAGCAGCAAGGACAGGGGCGGAGAGGGCTACACCTTC. The gene calls are TRBV2 and TRBJ1-2; the match to TRBD1 covers 9 bases. The junction had 10 bases not matched to a gene; V was cut back by 6 bases and J by 8 bases. CDR1 is SNHLY and CDR2 is FYNNEI in the germline V gene. The CDR3 is made up of 14 amino acids.